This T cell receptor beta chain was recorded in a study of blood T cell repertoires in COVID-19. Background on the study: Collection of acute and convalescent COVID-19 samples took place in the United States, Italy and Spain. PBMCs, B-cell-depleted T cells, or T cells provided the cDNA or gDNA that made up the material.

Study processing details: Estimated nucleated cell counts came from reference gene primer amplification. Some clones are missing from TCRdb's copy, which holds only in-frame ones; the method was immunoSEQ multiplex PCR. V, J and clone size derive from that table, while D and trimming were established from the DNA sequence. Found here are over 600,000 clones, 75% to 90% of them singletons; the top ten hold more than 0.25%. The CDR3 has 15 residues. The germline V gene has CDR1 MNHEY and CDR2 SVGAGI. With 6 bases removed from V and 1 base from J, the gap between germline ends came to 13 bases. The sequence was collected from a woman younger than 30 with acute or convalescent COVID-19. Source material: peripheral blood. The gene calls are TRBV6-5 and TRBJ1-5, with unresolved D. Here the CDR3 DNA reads TGTGCCAGCAGCCGCACAGTCTTAAGCAATCAGCCCCAGCATTTT. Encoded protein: CASSRTVLSNQPQHF.